This T cell receptor (beta chain) was identified during a study of T-cell reconstitution after alpha-beta-depleted transplantation in children. V lost 4 bases and J lost 4, with 21 bases in between. The germline gives CDR1 SGHDT, CDR2 YYEEEE. The CDR3 consists of 17 residues. Unique molecular identifiers were used in preparing the TCRbeta library. TCRdb reprocessed the PCR reads via MiXCR and lists one record per CDR3 protein. The sample includes some 500,000 distinct CDR3 sequences, 15% to 20% of them seen just once. The receptor was derived from a human donor who donated a stem cell graft to a child with acute lymphoblastic leukemia. Source: PBMCs from the stem cell graft donor, taken from the stem cell graft. The J gene is TRBJ2-1, the V gene TRBV5-6; D might be TRBD2 (6 bases). The CDR3 here is CASSPDKTLSGYNEQFF. The CDR3 region has the DNA TGTGCCAGCAGCCCCGACAAAACCCTTAGCGGTTACAATGAGCAGTTCTTC.